Presented here are 27 T cell receptor beta chains from one specimen sequenced in a study of T cell responses to AZD1222 COVID-19 vaccine. Only in-frame clones appear in the TCRdb table, and some are missing; sequencing was by immunoSEQ multiplex PCR. The repertoire consists of approximately 160,000 clones, with 92% occurring once and the leading ten covering approximately 1.1%. This sample comprised peripheral blood, obtained 28 days after the second AZD1222 dose. All receptors derive from an adult who received the AZD1222 COVID-19 vaccine.

The chain joins TRBV27 to TRBJ1-5; D possibly corresponds to TRBD1 (6 bases). V was pared by 6 bases and J by 3 bases, with 12 bases between. Germline CDR1 MNHEY, CDR2 SMNVEV (reference sequence). The CDR3 length is 14 residues. CDR3 sequence reads: CASSLQGLNQPQHF. The DNA of the CDR3 is TGTGCCAGCAGCCTACAGGGACTCAATCAGCCCCAGCATTTT.

The genes are TRBV2 and TRBJ1-2; weak D call: TRBD1 (6 bases). V gave up 6 bases and J gave up 0 bases, with 14 bases separating them. The CDR3 has 15 amino acids. CDR1 SNHLY and CDR2 FYNNEI come from the germline V gene. The CDR3 here is CASRGARRPNYGYTF. Written as DNA, the CDR3 is TGTGCCAGCAGGGGGGCCCGGAGGCCTAACTATGGCTACACCTTC.

The chain uses TRBV4-1 and TRBJ1-6, with D uncertain. Germline CDR1 is MGHRA and CDR2 is YSYEKL. V lost 4 bases and J lost 6, with 4 bases in between. The CDR3 runs to 12 residues. CDR3 amino acids: CASSRGNSPLHF. CDR3 nucleotide sequence: TGCGCCAGCAGCCGAGGTAATTCACCCCTCCACTTT.

In regard to this clone: This sample also contains other DNA sequences that code for the same CDR3. The V gene is TRBV12-3 or TRBV12-4, the J gene TRBJ1-2; possible D gene TRBD1, 5 bases. With 6 bases removed from V and 8 bases from J, the gap between germline ends came to 10 bases. The CDR3 has 11 residues. The chain's CDR3 is CASSSWDGYTF. CDR3 nucleotides: TGTGCCAGCAGCTCCTGGGACGGCTACACCTTC.

The chain carries TRBV19 and TRBJ1-1; no definite D call. V shed 3 bases and J shed 3 bases, with 8 bases lying between them. Germline CDR1 and CDR2: LNHDA and SQIVND (reference sequence). The CDR3 is made up of 13 amino acids. CDR3 loop: CASSISGDTEAFF. Here the CDR3 DNA reads TGTGCCAGTAGTATTAGCGGGGACACTGAAGCTTTCTTT.

The chain carries TRBV9 and TRBJ1-3, with 8 bases that match TRBD1. There are 15 residues in the CDR3. The germline CDR1 and CDR2 sequences are SGDLS and YYNGEE. Germline trimming cut 4 bases from V and 2 bases from J; bases unmatched to any gene: 5. In DNA, the CDR3 is TGTGCCAGCAGCCCCCGGACAGGGCCTGGAAACACCATATATTTT. Its protein product is CASSPRTGPGNTIYF. Full variable domain (rest looked up from reference TRBV9 and TRBJ1-3): DSGVTQTPKHLITATGQRVTLRCSPRSGDLSVYWYQQSLDQGLQFLIQYYNGEERAKGNILERFSAQQFPDLHSELNLSSLELGDSALYFCASSPRTGPGNTIYFGEGSWLTVV.

This clone was seen more than once but under ten times. The CDR3, as DNA: TGTGCCAGCAGCCCCGGACACACTGAAGCTTTCTTT. Translated: CASSPGHTEAFF. The chain carries TRBV6-5 and TRBJ1-1; D remains unclear. V was pared by 6 bases and J by 3 bases, with 8 bases between. Germline assignment: CDR1 MNHEY and CDR2 SVGAGI. This CDR3 contains 12 residues.

The chain has TRBV19 and TRBJ2-3; D is possibly TRBD2 (7 bases). The V gene lost 6 bases and the J gene lost 2 bases, with 18 bases spanning the gap. Germline-derived CDR1 and CDR2 are LNHDA and SQIVND (reference sequence). This CDR3 region has 16 residues. The CDR3 DNA reads TGTGCCAGTAGACCCAAGGGGGGGATCCCCACAGATACGCAGTATTTT. Protein sequence: CASRPKGGIPTDTQYF.

This clone has only one observation. This chain connects TRBV7-9 to TRBJ1-4, with D perhaps TRBD1 (6 bases). Trimming cost V 4 bases and J 3 bases, with 12 bases left between them. Germline V gene data show CDR1 as SEHNR and CDR2 as FQNEAQ (reference sequence). There are 15 residues in the CDR3. The CDR3 spells CASSSIRGPNEKLFF. In DNA form, the CDR3 reads TGTGCCAGCAGCTCAATCCGGGGGCCTAATGAAAAACTGTTTTTT.

This chain joins TRBV27 and TRBJ1-1; maybe TRBD1 (6 bases). The germline V and J ends were trimmed by 1 base and 0 bases, with 9 bases remaining between them. In germline, CDR1 is MNHEY, CDR2 SMNVEV (reference sequence). This CDR3 contains 15 residues. DNA of the CDR3: TGTGCCAGCAGTTTATACGGACAGCTGAACACTGAAGCTTTCTTT. It encodes CASSLYGQLNTEAFF.

A single count supports this clone. This chain links TRBV20-1 with TRBJ2-7; the D is unclear. The V end was cut by 3 bases, the J end by 2 bases, with 11 bases between. Per the germline V gene, CDR1 is DFQATT and CDR2 is SNEGSKA (reference sequence). The CDR3 is 13 amino acids. CDR3 sequence reads: CSASHARAYEQYF. In DNA, the CDR3 is TGCAGTGCTAGTCACGCCCGGGCCTACGAGCAGTACTTC.

V is TRBV3-1 (or the pseudogene TRBV3-2) and J is TRBJ1-2, with D uncertain. The CDR3 totals 12 residues. Deletions cut 8 bases from V and 5 bases from J, with 12 bases between. Germline assignment: CDR1 LGHDT and CDR2 YNNKEL (reference sequence). The CDR3 region has the DNA TGTGCCAGCGGGGAAGTGGGGTATGGCTACACCTTC. Protein product: CASGEVGYGYTF.

The sample holds one count of this clone. The rearrangement joins TRBV5-6 to TRBJ2-7; D ambiguous. CDR1 and CDR2 from the germline V gene are SGHDT and YYEEEE. This CDR3 is built from 13 residues. Trimming took 5 bases from V and 4 from J, leaving 13 bases between them. The CDR3 coding sequence is TGTGCCAGCAGTACTTCCCAGGAATACGAGCAGTACTTC. It specifies CASSTSQEYEQYF.

The chain is built from TRBV6-5 and TRBJ1-1; no clear D. The CDR3 totals 15 residues. V was shortened by 5 bases and J by 0 bases, with 13 bases between the two germline ends. Germline V gene data show CDR1 as MNHEY and CDR2 as SVGAGI. The CDR3 sequence: CASSHHTTVNTEAFF. CDR3 sequence (DNA): TGTGCCAGCAGTCACCACACGACGGTGAACACTGAAGCTTTCTTT.

The rearrangement joins TRBV3-1 (or the pseudogene TRBV3-2) to TRBJ1-2; TRBD1 matches 7 bases. V was clipped by 4 bases and J by 8 bases; unmatched bases: 4. The CDR3 extends over 12 amino acids. Germline V gene lookup returns CDR1 LGHDT and CDR2 YNNKEL (reference sequence). CDR3 loop: CASSPEQGGYTF. In DNA form, the CDR3 reads TGTGCCAGCAGCCCAGAACAGGGGGGCTACACCTTC.

The CDR3 bases are TGTGCCAGCAGCCAAGATCTCTGGGAGAAAGAGACCCAGTACTTC. It yields the protein CASSQDLWEKETQYF. The rearrangement joins TRBV4-2 to TRBJ2-5, with D possibly matching TRBD2 (5 bases). Germline CDR1 is LGHNA and CDR2 is YNFKEQ. CDR3 length: 15 residues. V was cut by 0 bases and J by 3 bases, with 11 bases left in between.

The V call is TRBV10-3, the J call TRBJ2-7, with D tentatively TRBD1 (7 bases). CDR1 and CDR2 (germline): ENHRY, SYGVKD. Trimming cost V 4 bases and J 5 bases, with 18 bases left between them. The CDR3 is 15 amino acids. The CDR3 DNA is TGTGCCATCAGTGGGAAGGCAGGGGGGCAGGACGAGCAGTACTTC. The encoded protein is CAISGKAGGQDEQYF.

In this sample, this clone turned up a few times. The chain joins TRBV12-3 or TRBV12-4 to TRBJ1-1, with no clear D. Trimming left V 1 base short and J 5 bases short, with 8 bases between. CDR3 length: 13 amino acids. The CDR3 DNA reads as TGTGCCAGCAGTTTAGAGCCTTTGACTGAAGCTTTCTTT. This codes for CASSLEPLTEAFF.

This clone has just a few counts. J is TRBJ2-2 and V is TRBV10-3; 8 positions match TRBD1. The CDR3 has 15 amino acids. In germline, CDR1 is ENHRY, CDR2 SYGVKD. The V segment lost 8 bases and the J segment 7 bases; nucleotides outside the gene matches: 12. The CDR3 loop reads CAIATRQGSVGELFF. CDR3 DNA: TGTGCCATCGCAACCCGACAGGGGTCAGTCGGGGAGCTGTTTTTT.

The V gene is TRBV19, the J gene TRBJ2-7; D unclear. The V gene lost 6 bases and the J gene lost 6 bases, with 18 bases spanning the gap. This CDR3 is 14 amino acids long. Germline CDR1 reads LNHDA; CDR2 reads SQIVND (reference sequence). The CDR3 DNA sequence: TGTGCCAGTAGCCGAATATCTGCCGGCCGCGAGCAGTACTTC. Translating it yields CASSRISAGREQYF.

The CDR3 here is CASSRIDEKLFF. DNA of the CDR3: TGCGCCAGCAGCCGCATTGATGAAAAACTGTTTTTT. This chain joins TRBV4-1 and TRBJ1-4; D is unresolved. CDR1 is MGHRA and CDR2 is YSYEKL in the germline V gene. This CDR3 region has 12 residues. Trimming shortened V by 4 bases and J by 6 bases, and 6 bases separated the two germline ends.

The V call is TRBV6-6, the J call TRBJ1-6; D possibly corresponds to TRBD1 (5 bases). The CDR3 is 13 residues long. CDR1 is MNHNY and CDR2 is SVGAGI in the germline V gene (reference sequence). Trimming took 8 bases from V and 7 from J, leaving 12 bases between them. CDR3 nucleotide sequence: TGTGCCAGCTCGAAGGGGTGGAATTCACCCCTCCACTTT. Its translation: CASSKGWNSPLHF.

The rearrangement joins TRBV7-2 to TRBJ2-2, with 7 bases identical to TRBD2. Trimming removed 1 base from V and 1 base from J; junction bases left unmatched: 3. The length of the CDR3 is 16 residues. Germline V gives CDR1 SGHTA, CDR2 FQGNSA. CDR3 DNA: TGTGCCAGCAGCTTAGTTGAGCGGGGGAACACCGGGGAGCTGTTTTTT. The encoded protein is CASSLVERGNTGELFF.

The CDR3 protein is CASSGIAGGTGELFF. DNA of the CDR3: TGTGCCAGCAGTGGCATAGCAGGGGGCACCGGGGAGCTGTTTTTT. The chain has TRBV2 and TRBJ2-2; 7 positions match TRBD1. CDR3 length: 15 amino acids. CDR1 is SNHLY, CDR2 FYNNEI, per germline. The trim removed 4 bases at V and 4 bases at J, leaving 6 bases unmatched.

V usage is TRBV7-2 and J usage is TRBJ2-1; 15 bases are a match to TRBD2. V dropped 5 bases and J dropped 0; count of bases not matched to a gene: 8. The CDR3 spans 19 residues. In germline, CDR1 is SGHTA, CDR2 FQGNSA. The CDR3 sequence: CASSPGLAGGQSSYNEQFF. The CDR3 nucleotides are TGTGCCAGCAGCCCGGGACTAGCGGGGGGCCAGAGCTCCTACAATGAGCAGTTCTTC. Supplemented by reference TRBV7-2 and TRBJ2-1, the full variable domain reads GAGVSQSPSNKVTEKGKDVELRCDPISGHTALYWYRQSLGQGLEFLIYFQGNSAPDKSGLPSDRFSAERTGGSVSTLTIQRTQQEDSAVYLCASSPGLAGGQSSYNEQFFGPGTRLTVL.

V and J are TRBV6-6 and TRBJ2-7; 9 nucleotides align to TRBD1. The CDR3 spans 14 residues. J gave up 2 bases and V 4 bases, and 3 bases lay outside the gene matches. Germline V gene data show CDR1 as MNHNY and CDR2 as SVGAGI (reference sequence). CDR3 DNA: TGTGCCAGCAGTTCTCGGACAGGGGCCTACGAGCAGTACTTC. Encoded protein: CASSSRTGAYEQYF.

Notes on this clone: The same CDR3 can be traced to other DNA sequences in this sample. The chain carries TRBV12-3 or TRBV12-4 and TRBJ2-5, with no clear D. The V end was cut by 1 base, the J end by 4 bases, with 1 base between. The CDR3 is made up of 11 amino acids. The CDR3 region has the DNA TGTGCCAGCAGTTTAGGAGAGACCCAGTACTTC. This gives the protein CASSLGETQYF.